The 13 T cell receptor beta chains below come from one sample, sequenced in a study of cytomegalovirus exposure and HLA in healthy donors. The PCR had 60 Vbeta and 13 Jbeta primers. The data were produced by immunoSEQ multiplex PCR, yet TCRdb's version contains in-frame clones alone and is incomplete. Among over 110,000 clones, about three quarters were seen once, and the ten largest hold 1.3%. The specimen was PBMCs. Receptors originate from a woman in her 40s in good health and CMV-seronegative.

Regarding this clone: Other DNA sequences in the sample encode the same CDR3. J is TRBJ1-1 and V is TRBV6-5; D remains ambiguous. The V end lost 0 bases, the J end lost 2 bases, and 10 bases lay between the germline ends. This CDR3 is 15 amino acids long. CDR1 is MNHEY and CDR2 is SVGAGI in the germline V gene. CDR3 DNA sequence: TGTGCCAGCAGTTACTCGTTCTCCAGAAACACTGAAGCTTTCTTT. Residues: CASSYSFSRNTEAFF.

The chain's CDR3 is CASSSGDTQYF. CDR3 DNA: TGTGCCAGTTCTAGCGGAGATACGCAGTATTTT. The chain couples TRBV13 to TRBJ2-3; 7 nucleotides match TRBD2. J lost 5 bases, V lost 9 bases, and 2 bases had no gene match. This CDR3 contains 11 residues. CDR1 and CDR2 from the germline V gene are PRHDT and FYEKMQ (reference sequence).

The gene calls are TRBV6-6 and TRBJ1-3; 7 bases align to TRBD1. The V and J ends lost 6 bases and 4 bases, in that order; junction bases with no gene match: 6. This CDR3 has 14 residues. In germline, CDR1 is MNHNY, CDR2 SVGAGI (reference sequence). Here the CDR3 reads CASRTGQEGNTIYF. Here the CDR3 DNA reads TGTGCCAGCAGAACCGGACAGGAAGGAAACACCATATATTTT.

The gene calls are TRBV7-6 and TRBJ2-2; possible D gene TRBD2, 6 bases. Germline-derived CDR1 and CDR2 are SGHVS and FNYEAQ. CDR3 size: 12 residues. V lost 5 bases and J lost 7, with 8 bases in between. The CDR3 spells CASSPGGGELFF. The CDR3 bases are TGTGCCAGCAGCCCCGGGGGCGGGGAGCTGTTTTTT.

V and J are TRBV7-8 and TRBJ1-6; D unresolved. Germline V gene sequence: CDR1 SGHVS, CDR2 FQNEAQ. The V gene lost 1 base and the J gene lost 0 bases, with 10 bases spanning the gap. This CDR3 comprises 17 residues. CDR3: CASSLGLSSSYNSPLHF. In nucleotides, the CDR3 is TGTGCCAGCAGCTTAGGACTTTCTAGCTCCTATAATTCACCCCTCCACTTT. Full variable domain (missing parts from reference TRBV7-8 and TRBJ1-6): GAGVSQSPRYKVAKRGQDVALRCDPISGHVSLFWYQQALGQGPEFLTYFQNEAQLDKSGLPSDRFFAERPEGSVSTLKIQRTQQEDSAVYLCASSLGLSSSYNSPLHFGNGTRLTVT.

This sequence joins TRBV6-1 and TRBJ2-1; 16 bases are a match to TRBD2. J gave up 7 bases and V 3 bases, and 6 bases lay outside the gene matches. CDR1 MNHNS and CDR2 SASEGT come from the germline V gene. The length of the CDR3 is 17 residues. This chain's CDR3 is CASSEGLAGGIGNEQFF. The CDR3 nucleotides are TGTGCCAGCAGTGAGGGACTAGCGGGGGGGATAGGGAATGAGCAGTTCTTC.

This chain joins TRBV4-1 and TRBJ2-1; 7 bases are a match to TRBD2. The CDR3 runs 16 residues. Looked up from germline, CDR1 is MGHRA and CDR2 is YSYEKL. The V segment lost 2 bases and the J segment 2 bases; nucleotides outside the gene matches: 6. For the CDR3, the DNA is TGCGCCAGCAGCCAAAAAACTAGCGACGCCTACAATGAGCAGTTCTTC. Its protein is CASSQKTSDAYNEQFF.

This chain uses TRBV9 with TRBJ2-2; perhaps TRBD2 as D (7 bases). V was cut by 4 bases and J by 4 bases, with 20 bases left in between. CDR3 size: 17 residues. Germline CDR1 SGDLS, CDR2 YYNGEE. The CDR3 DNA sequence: TGTGCCAGCAGCACTCACTTAGGGGGGGGTGGCACCGGGGAGCTGTTTTTT. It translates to CASSTHLGGGGTGELFF.

Here the CDR3 reads CASSLASGGSTDTQYF. As DNA, the CDR3 is TGTGCCAGCAGCTTAGCTAGCGGGGGCAGCACAGATACGCAGTATTTT. This chain connects TRBV7-8 to TRBJ2-3; 9 nucleotides match TRBD2. V shed 0 bases, J shed 0 bases, and the junction held 1 base outside the gene matches. There are 16 residues in the CDR3. Germline loops: CDR1 SGHVS, CDR2 FQNEAQ.

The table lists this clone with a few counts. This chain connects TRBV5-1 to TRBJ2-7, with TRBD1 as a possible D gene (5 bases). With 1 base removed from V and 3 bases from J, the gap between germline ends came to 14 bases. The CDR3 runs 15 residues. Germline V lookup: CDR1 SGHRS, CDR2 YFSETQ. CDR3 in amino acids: CASSLSPGSIYEQYV. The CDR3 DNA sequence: TGCGCCAGCAGCTTGTCCCCAGGGTCAATCTACGAGCAGTACGTC.

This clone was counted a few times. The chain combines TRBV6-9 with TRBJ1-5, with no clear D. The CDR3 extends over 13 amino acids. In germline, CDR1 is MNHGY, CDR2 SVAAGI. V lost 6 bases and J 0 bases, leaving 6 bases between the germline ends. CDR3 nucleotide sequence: TGTGCCAGCAGGACATTTAGCAATCAGCCCCAGCATTTT. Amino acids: CASRTFSNQPQHF.

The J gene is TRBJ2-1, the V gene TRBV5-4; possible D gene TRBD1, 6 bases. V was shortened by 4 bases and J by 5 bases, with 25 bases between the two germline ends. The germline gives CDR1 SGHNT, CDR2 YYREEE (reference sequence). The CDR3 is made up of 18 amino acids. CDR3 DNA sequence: TGTGCCAGCAGCCCGGGACAAAGCCACTCTTACGCGAACAATGAGCAGTTCTTC. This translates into CASSPGQSHSYANNEQFF.

This chain's CDR3 is CASSEKSLGQEQFF. In DNA form, the CDR3 reads TGCGCCAGCAGTGAGAAGTCACTAGGGCAGGAGCAGTTCTTC. The V and J genes are TRBV10-2 and TRBJ2-1; tentatively, D is TRBD2 (5 bases). Trimming pared 2 bases from V and 10 bases from J, leaving 15 bases between. The length of the CDR3 is 14 residues. Germline loops: CDR1 WSHSY, CDR2 SAAADI.